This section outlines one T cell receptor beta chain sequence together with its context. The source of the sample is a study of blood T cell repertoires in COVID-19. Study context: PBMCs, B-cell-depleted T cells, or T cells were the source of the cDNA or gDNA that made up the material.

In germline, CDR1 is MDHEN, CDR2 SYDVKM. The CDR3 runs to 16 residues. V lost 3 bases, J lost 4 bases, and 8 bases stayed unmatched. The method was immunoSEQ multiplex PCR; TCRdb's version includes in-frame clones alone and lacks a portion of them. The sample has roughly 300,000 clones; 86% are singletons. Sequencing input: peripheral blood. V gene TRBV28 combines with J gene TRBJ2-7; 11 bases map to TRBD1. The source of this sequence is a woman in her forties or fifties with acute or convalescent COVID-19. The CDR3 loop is CASSFHGQGARYEQYF. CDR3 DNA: TGTGCCAGCAGTTTCCATGGACAGGGGGCGAGGTACGAGCAGTACTTC.